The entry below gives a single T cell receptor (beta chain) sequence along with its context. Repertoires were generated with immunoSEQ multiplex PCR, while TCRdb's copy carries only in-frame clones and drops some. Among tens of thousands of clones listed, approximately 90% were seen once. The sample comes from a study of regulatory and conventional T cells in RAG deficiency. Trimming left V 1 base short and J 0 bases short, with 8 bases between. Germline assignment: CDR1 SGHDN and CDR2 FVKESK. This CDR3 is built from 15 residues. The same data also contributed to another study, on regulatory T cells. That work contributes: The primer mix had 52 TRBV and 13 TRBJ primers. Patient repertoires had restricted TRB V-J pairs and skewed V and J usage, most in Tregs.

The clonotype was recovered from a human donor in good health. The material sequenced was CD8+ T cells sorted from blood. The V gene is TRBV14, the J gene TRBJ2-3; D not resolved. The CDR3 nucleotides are TGTGCCAGCAGCCAAGCCCTTAAAAGCACAGATACGCAGTATTTT. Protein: CASSQALKSTDTQYF.